This T cell receptor (beta chain) was observed in a study of T cells in localized non-small cell lung cancer. Assay used: immunoSEQ multiplex PCR; TCRdb lists only in-frame clones, some missing. Among about 21,000 clones listed, about 81% were seen once. With respect to this clone: Its antigen remains unidentified.

Study-level points and caveats: Longer survival (overall) was linked to higher T cell density in blood.

The CDR3 totals 15 residues. The germline gives CDR1 SNHLY, CDR2 FYNNEI. Between the trimmed V and J ends, which lost 7 bases and 1 base, there was a span of 15 bases. This TCR came from a man aged 35 to 69 with stage I lung adenocarcinoma. The chain recombines TRBV2 with TRBJ2-3; no clear D. Source: peripheral blood, taken before any cancer treatment. The CDR3: CASTFQASGTDTQYF. Written as DNA, the CDR3 is TGTGCCAGCACCTTTCAGGCCTCGGGCACAGATACGCAGTATTTT.